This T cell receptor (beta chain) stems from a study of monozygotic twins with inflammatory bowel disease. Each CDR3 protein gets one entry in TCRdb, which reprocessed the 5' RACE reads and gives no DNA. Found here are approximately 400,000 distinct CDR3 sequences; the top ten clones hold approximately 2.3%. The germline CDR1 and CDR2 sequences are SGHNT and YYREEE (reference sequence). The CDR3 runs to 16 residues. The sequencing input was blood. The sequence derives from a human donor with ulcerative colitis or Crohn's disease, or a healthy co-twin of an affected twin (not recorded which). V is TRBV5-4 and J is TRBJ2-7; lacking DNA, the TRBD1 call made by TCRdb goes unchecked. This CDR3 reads CASSPDQGALSIEQYF.